This note documents a single T cell receptor beta chain sequence. The target of this receptor is not known. It has no much larger one-base neighbor in the sample; base qualities were not kept. The data stem from a study of blood T cell repertoires in COVID-19 (dated by TCRdb to the early 2020s). Regarding the study in general: Samples covering the acute and convalescent phases of COVID-19 were provided by collaborators in the United States, Italy and Spain. The material from the prospective study consisted of cDNA or gDNA derived from T cells, B-cell-depleted T cells, or PBMCs. The dataset comprised deeply sampled blood TCRbeta repertoires from subjects exposed to, actively infected with, or recovered from COVID-19. The repertoires were made available in a free public database intended to serve as a resource for research on the immune response to SARS-CoV-2. Samples came from the ongoing ImmuneRACE study (first 160 participants) plus 1,254 subjects from 6 global collaborators. A de-identified subject ID, COVID-19 status, age in years and sex were almost always included in the sample metadata. HLA class I and class II types, where available, came from metadata supplied by the sample provider rather than from assay-based typing.

Summary of the overall study and its limitations: Clinical and demographic metadata were provided uncurated, with the amount varying by source and participant.

The immunoSEQ Assay, a bias-controlled multiplex PCR, was used to amplify TCRbeta CDR3 regions from genomic DNA. The published analysis was carried out like this. Within the assay, amplification of reference gene primers was used to estimate how many nucleated cells each sample contained. Sequence reads were collapsed and filtered to measure the absolute abundance of every unique TCRbeta CDR3 rearrangement. For each sample, productive Simpson clonality was calculated by taking the square root of Simpson's diversity index across productive rearrangements. In its TCRdb copy, this immuneACCESS table keeps in-frame sequences only and misses some clones. Where compared with another copy, unresolved V genes explain less than half of these, and the others have no known cause. V and J calls and clone size are those listed in that table; D and trimming were worked out from the DNA. Within this sample are under 100,000 clones, with over 75% of them counted one time only. The ten largest clones represent roughly 23% of the sample.

Whole blood was collected in K2EDTA tubes by collaborating institutions according to the institutions' own protocols. For TCRbeta analysis, collaborators shipped samples in one of three forms: frozen whole blood, isolated PBMCs, or DNA extracted from either of those sample types. Counted from cysteine to phenylalanine, this CDR3 has 21 amino acids. The CDR3 DNA has 63 bases and is translated from base 1. V is reduced by 3 bases and J by 3 bases, leaving a spacing of 32 bases between them. Material for sequencing was peripheral blood. The V gene is TRBV23-1 and the J gene is TRBJ2-5; TRBD1 is possibly the D segment (6 matching bases). TRBV23-1 is reported as an ORF; its role is uncertain. The source is an elderly man with active or convalescent COVID-19. The CDR3 sequence is CASSQIKWGPPGRPIKETQYF. The base sequence is TGCGCCAGCAGTCAGATAAAATGGGGGCCCCCGGGACGCCCAATCAAAGAGACCCAGTACTTC.